These T cell receptor beta chains were read from a single sample in a study of regulatory T cells in long-lasting Graves disease. MiXCR was run by TCRdb on the multiplex PCR reads, yielding one entry per CDR3 protein. The sample has about 540,000 distinct CDR3 sequences; roughly 14% are singletons. This same sample was also part of a study on T cells in Graves' hyperthyroidism and ophthalmopathy.

Source: peripheral blood mononuclear cells (PBMCs), taken at new diagnosis, from a patient treated with antithyroid drugs. The receptors stem from a man aged 30 to 45 with Graves disease. Both conserved end residues are part of each CDR3. A D gene is named only where the DNA matches it firmly. Some rows have no size entry. The others give once, few or many, or a class for an expanded clone.

j_call clone_size v_call d_call cdr3_aa cdr3_nt
TRBJ2-4 - TRBV19 - CASSISGAQNIQYF TGTGCCAGTAGTATCTCAGGGGCCCAGAACATTCAGTACTTC
TRBJ2-1 - TRBV24-1 - CATSDEGRYTYNEQFF TGTGCCACCAGTGATGAGGGGCGCTATACCTACAATGAGCAGTTCTTC
TRBJ2-3 - TRBV5-6 TRBD1 CASEYPGQGTDTQYF TGTGCCAGCGAGTACCCGGGACAGGGAACAGATACGCAGTATTTT
TRBJ2-7 few TRBV4-1 - CASSQDPAGTYEQYF TGCGCCAGCAGCCAAGACCCAGCAGGTACCTACGAGCAGTACTTC
TRBJ2-5 many TRBV27 - CASSFGVGETQYF TGTGCCAGCAGTTTCGGCGTTGGGGAGACCCAGTACTTC
TRBJ1-5 - TRBV2 TRBD1 CASTRNRGFNQPQHF TGTGCCAGCACCAGGAACAGGGGGTTCAATCAGCCCCAGCATTTT
TRBJ2-3 - TRBV11-2 - CASSLSPGTDTQYF TGTGCCAGCAGCTTATCACCGGGCACAGATACGCAGTATTTT
TRBJ2-1 many TRBV28 TRBD2 CASSLWGGSVSYNEQFF TGTGCCAGCAGTTTATGGGGCGGGAGTGTGTCCTACAATGAGCAGTTCTTC
TRBJ2-7 few TRBV28 TRBD2 CASSLLAGEDDEQYF TGTGCCAGCAGTTTACTAGCGGGAGAGGATGACGAGCAGTACTTC
TRBJ2-7 many TRBV12-3/TRBV12-4 TRBD1 CASSLAGQGSYEQYF TGTGCCAGCAGTTTGGCGGGACAGGGCTCCTACGAGCAGTACTTC
TRBJ2-7 - TRBV5-6 - CASSMAASYEQYF TGTGCCAGCAGCATGGCAGCCTCCTACGAGCAGTACTTC
TRBJ2-1 many TRBV20-1 TRBD1 CSAGGQGWFEQFF TGCAGTGCTGGGGGACAGGGGTGGTTTGAGCAGTTCTTC
TRBJ2-7 many TRBV20-1 - CSALGQGGSGGEQYF TGCAGTGCCCTCGGGCAGGGGGGTAGTGGGGGCGAGCAGTACTTC
TRBJ2-5 many TRBV27 - CASSSGWETQYF TGTGCCAGCAGTTCAGGGTGGGAGACCCAGTACTTC
TRBJ2-7 many TRBV2 - CASSGTAYSYEQYF TGTGCCAGCAGTGGAACAGCCTATTCCTACGAGCAGTACTTC
TRBJ2-7 few TRBV27 - CASSLGASEGDEQYF TGTGCCAGCAGTTTAGGCGCCTCGGAGGGTGACGAGCAGTACTTC
TRBJ2-3 many TRBV24-1 TRBD2 CATSDYGLAGGDTQYF TGTGCCACCAGTGATTACGGACTAGCGGGAGGAGATACGCAGTATTTT
TRBJ2-3 - TRBV6-1 - CASKGRTDTQYF TGTGCCAGCAAAGGCCGCACAGATACGCAGTATTTT
TRBJ2-7 many TRBV5-1 TRBD2 CASSVDSGSEQYF TGCGCCAGCAGTGTGGATAGCGGGAGCGAGCAGTACTTC
TRBJ1-2 many TRBV30 - CAWSFGRGEYGYTF TGTGCCTGGAGTTTTGGCAGGGGAGAGTATGGCTACACCTTC
TRBJ2-7 many TRBV20-1 TRBD1 CSALRDSSYEQYF TGCAGTGCTCTAAGGGACAGCTCCTACGAGCAGTACTTC
TRBJ2-5 few TRBV4-1 - CASSQELRRGETQYF TGCGCCAGCAGCCAAGAGTTAAGGAGGGGAGAGACCCAGTACTTC
TRBJ2-7 many TRBV27 - CASSTQGRGTFYEQYF TGTGCCAGCAGTACCCAGGGCCGGGGTACGTTCTACGAGCAGTACTTC
TRBJ2-5 many TRBV12-3/TRBV12-4 - CASSFGSQETQYF TGTGCCAGCAGTTTCGGGAGCCAAGAGACCCAGTACTTC
TRBJ1-3 - TRBV29-1 - CSVESSGNTIYF TGCAGCGTTGAAAGCTCTGGAAACACCATATATTTT
TRBJ2-2 many TRBV29-1 - CSVEDDAGELFF TGCAGCGTTGAGGACGACGCCGGGGAGCTGTTTTTT
TRBJ1-1 many TRBV6-1 TRBD1 CASSEWRTGQPEAFF TGTGCCAGCAGTGAATGGAGGACAGGGCAACCCGAAGCTTTCTTT
TRBJ2-3 few TRBV12-3/TRBV12-4 TRBD1 CASSPRRGQGATDTQYF TGTGCCAGCTCACCAAGGAGAGGACAGGGGGCAACAGATACGCAGTATTTT
TRBJ1-2 many TRBV30 - CAWTGTPGSYGYTF TGTGCCTGGACCGGGACACCCGGGAGCTATGGCTACACCTTC
TRBJ2-5 few TRBV4-1 TRBD2 CASRLGLAGWETQYF TGCGCCAGCAGACTTGGACTAGCGGGATGGGAGACCCAGTACTTC
TRBJ1-1 many TRBV12-3/TRBV12-4 - CASSRWSNPNTEAFF TGTGCCAGCAGTAGATGGAGCAATCCGAACACTGAAGCTTTCTTT
TRBJ2-5 few TRBV30 TRBD2 CAWTAGGGETQYF TGTGCCTGGACAGCGGGAGGTGGGGAGACCCAGTACTTC
TRBJ1-4 - TRBV5-1 - CTSSSAPAGGTNEKLFF TGCACCAGCAGCTCCGCCCCGGCCGGGGGGACTAATGAAAAACTGTTTTTT
TRBJ2-7 - TRBV5-1 - CASSSTRQAPLYEQYF TGCGCCAGCAGCTCAACCCGACAGGCGCCCCTCTACGAGCAGTACTTC
TRBJ2-5 many TRBV7-2 - CASSSSPARVSETQYF TGTGCCAGCAGCTCCTCCCCGGCTAGGGTTTCGGAGACCCAGTACTTC
TRBJ1-5 many TRBV20-1 - CSARDSIQPQHF TGCAGTGCTAGAGATTCAATTCAGCCCCAGCATTTT
TRBJ1-1 many TRBV5-1 TRBD1 CASSPLTGRGTEAFF TGCGCCAGCAGCCCGTTGACAGGGCGTGGCACTGAAGCTTTCTTT
TRBJ2-2 few TRBV11-2 - CASSLAPPQQLF TGTGCCAGCAGCTTAGCCCCCCCGCAGCAGCTTTTT
TRBJ2-5 many TRBV12-3/TRBV12-4 - CASSPVSGRETQYF TGTGCCAGCAGTCCTGTAAGCGGGCGGGAGACCCAGTACTTC
TRBJ1-1 many TRBV29-1 - CSVPRTENTEAFF TGCAGCGTTCCTCGGACCGAGAACACTGAAGCTTTCTTT
TRBJ2-2 many TRBV12-3/TRBV12-4 - CASTRIGQFRSAGELFF TGTGCCAGCACGAGAATTGGGCAGTTTCGCTCCGCCGGGGAGCTGTTTTTT
TRBJ2-1 - TRBV20-1 - CSARSRGTSSNEQFF TGCAGTGCTAGATCGAGGGGGACCTCAAGCAATGAGCAGTTCTTC
TRBJ2-1 many TRBV30 - CAWDTSRNEQFF TGTGCCTGGGATACTAGCAGGAATGAGCAGTTCTTC
TRBJ2-3 - TRBV10-1 TRBD2 CASSESATSGTDTQYF TGCGCCAGCAGTGAGTCAGCGACTAGCGGCACAGATACGCAGTATTTT